The present entry profiles one TCR beta chain with its context. Each participant's cohort was designated according to participant-reported clinical history. This sample is part of a study of blood T cell repertoires in COVID-19. V lost 2 bases to trimming and J lost 2 bases; unmatched junction nucleotides: 3. This CDR3 is built from 15 residues. Germline CDR1 reads SGHDN; CDR2 reads FVKESK. Here immunoSEQ multiplex PCR was the method, and the copy in TCRdb shows in-frame clones only, minus some. There are nearly 400,000 clones in the sample; around nine tenths occur only once, and 1.7% lies in the top ten.

This rearrangement joins TRBV14 to TRBJ1-3; 7 bases fit TRBD1. Sequencing input: PBMCs or T cells enriched from blood (not recorded which). The origin of this receptor is a woman aged 25 to 39 who had recovered from COVID-19. The CDR3 bases are TGTGCCAGCAGCCAATACAGGGGAACTGGAAACACCATATATTTT. It translates to CASSQYRGTGNTIYF.